The clone carrying this T cell receptor beta chain has more than one count but fewer than ten. This entry belongs to a study of blood T cell repertoires in COVID-19. Study context: Acute and convalescent COVID-19 specimens originated in the United States, Italy and Spain.

The V gene's germline CDR1 is KGHSH and CDR2 LQKENI. V was pared by 0 bases and J by 8 bases, with 1 base of the junction left unmatched. CDR3 length equals 13 residues. TCRdb's table, derived via immunoSEQ multiplex PCR, lists solely in-frame clones and lacks some. Of about 340,000 clones in the sample, approximately 82% are singletons; the top ten hold about 2.7%. The sequenced material came from peripheral blood. The sequence came from a man younger than 45 with active or convalescent COVID-19. The chain links TRBV18 to TRBJ2-1; TRBD2 aligns across 7 bases. The CDR3 reads CASSPPAGDEQFF. CDR3 DNA sequence: TGTGCCAGCTCACCACCGGCGGGGGATGAGCAGTTCTTC. Together with reference TRBV18 and TRBJ2-1, the CDR3 gives the full variable domain: NAGVMQNPRHLVRRRGQEARLRCSPMKGHSHVYWYRQLPEEGLKFMVYLQKENIIDESGMPKERFSAEFPKEGPSILRIQQVVRGDSAAYFCASSPPAGDEQFFGPGTRLTVL.